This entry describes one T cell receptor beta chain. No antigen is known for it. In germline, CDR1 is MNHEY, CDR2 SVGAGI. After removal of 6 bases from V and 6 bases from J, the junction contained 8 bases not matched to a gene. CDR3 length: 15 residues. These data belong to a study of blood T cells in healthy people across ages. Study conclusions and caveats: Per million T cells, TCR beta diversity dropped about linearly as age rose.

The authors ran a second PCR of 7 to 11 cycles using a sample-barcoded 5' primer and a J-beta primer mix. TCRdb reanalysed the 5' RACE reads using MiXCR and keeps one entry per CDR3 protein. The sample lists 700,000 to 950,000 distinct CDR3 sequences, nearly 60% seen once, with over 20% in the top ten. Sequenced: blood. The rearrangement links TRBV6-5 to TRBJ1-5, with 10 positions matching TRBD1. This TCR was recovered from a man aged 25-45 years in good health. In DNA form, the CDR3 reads TGTGCCAGCAGACGGACAGGGGGGGAGGTTCAGCCCCAGCATTTT. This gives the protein CASRRTGGEVQPQHF.